The rows below give T cell receptor beta chains drawn from one sample of a study of T-cell memory formation after mild COVID-19. TCRdb itself ran the 5' RACE reads through MiXCR, one entry per CDR3 protein. The data show under 350,000 distinct CDR3 sequences, around 15% seen once. The sequenced sample consisted of PBMCs or a T cell subset sorted from them (not recorded which). Source of these receptors: a man aged 18 to 30 who had mild COVID-19 (a few samples of this study predate the infection). Cell type and time point are not known. Both conserved end residues are part of each CDR3. A D gene is named only where the DNA matches it firmly. Only some rows state a clone size, as once, few, many or a class for expanded clones.

v_call: TRBV3-1
j_call: TRBJ2-2
d_call: TRBD1
clone_size: NA
cdr3_aa: CASSQDLAGGETGELFF
cdr3_nt: TGTGCCAGCAGCCAGGATCTTGCAGGGGGAGAGACCGGGGAGCTGTTTTTT

v_call: TRBV24-1
j_call: TRBJ2-5
d_call: NA
clone_size: many
cdr3_aa: CATSDPRATETQYF
cdr3_nt: TGTGCCACCAGTGACCCAAGGGCGACGGAGACCCAGTACTTC

v_call: TRBV6-2/TRBV6-3
j_call: TRBJ2-3
d_call: NA
clone_size: NA
cdr3_aa: CAGFRRADTQYF
cdr3_nt: TGTGCCGGATTTAGGAGGGCAGATACGCAGTATTTT

v_call: TRBV7-2
j_call: TRBJ2-5
d_call: NA
clone_size: many
cdr3_aa: CASSLGGGGPWKTQYF
cdr3_nt: TGTGCCAGCAGCTTAGGAGGTGGGGGCCCGTGGAAGACCCAGTACTTC

v_call: TRBV5-6
j_call: TRBJ2-3
d_call: NA
clone_size: few
cdr3_aa: CASSPLMARDTQYF
cdr3_nt: TGTGCCAGCAGCCCTCTGATGGCCAGGGATACGCAGTATTTT

v_call: TRBV28
j_call: TRBJ2-3
d_call: TRBD2
clone_size: few
cdr3_aa: CASTGGPDTQYF
cdr3_nt: TGTGCCAGCACGGGGGGACCAGATACGCAGTATTTT

v_call: TRBV5-1
j_call: TRBJ1-1
d_call: TRBD1
clone_size: NA
cdr3_aa: CASSPQLTGEYTEAFF
cdr3_nt: TGCGCCAGCAGCCCCCAACTTACAGGGGAATACACTGAAGCTTTCTTT

v_call: TRBV7-2
j_call: TRBJ2-1
d_call: NA
clone_size: few
cdr3_aa: CASSWDLSSYNEQFF
cdr3_nt: TGTGCCAGCAGCTGGGACCTAAGCTCCTACAATGAGCAGTTCTTC

v_call: TRBV11-2
j_call: TRBJ1-2
d_call: NA
clone_size: many
cdr3_aa: CASSSFRAGGSTYGYTF
cdr3_nt: TGTGCCAGCAGCTCGTTCCGTGCGGGAGGCTCGACCTATGGCTACACCTTC

v_call: TRBV5-1
j_call: TRBJ2-1
d_call: NA
clone_size: many
cdr3_aa: CASSRYRANNEQFF
cdr3_nt: TGCGCCAGCAGCAGATACCGGGCGAACAATGAGCAGTTCTTC

v_call: TRBV28
j_call: TRBJ1-5
d_call: NA
clone_size: NA
cdr3_aa: CASSHAGPSNQPQHF
cdr3_nt: TGTGCCAGCAGCCACGCCGGGCCCAGCAATCAGCCCCAGCATTTT

v_call: TRBV7-2
j_call: TRBJ2-5
d_call: NA
clone_size: many
cdr3_aa: CASSLRTAQETQYF
cdr3_nt: TGTGCCAGCAGCTTGAGAACAGCACAAGAGACCCAGTACTTC

v_call: TRBV9
j_call: TRBJ2-1
d_call: TRBD2
clone_size: NA
cdr3_aa: CASSENTRGTSGPNEQFF
cdr3_nt: TGTGCCAGCAGCGAAAACACGAGGGGGACTAGCGGGCCCAATGAGCAGTTCTTC

v_call: TRBV28
j_call: TRBJ1-4
d_call: TRBD1
clone_size: NA
cdr3_aa: CASRGWTGTDEKLFF
cdr3_nt: TGTGCCAGCAGGGGCTGGACAGGGACCGATGAAAAACTGTTTTTT

v_call: TRBV12-3/TRBV12-4
j_call: TRBJ1-2
d_call: NA
clone_size: NA
cdr3_aa: CASSPRTAYTF
cdr3_nt: TGTGCCAGCAGTCCGAGGACCGCTTACACCTTC

v_call: TRBV28
j_call: TRBJ2-5
d_call: NA
clone_size: NA
cdr3_aa: CASSLRLRETQYF
cdr3_nt: TGTGCCAGCAGTTTACGACTTCGAGAGACCCAGTACTTC

v_call: TRBV28
j_call: TRBJ1-2
d_call: NA
clone_size: few
cdr3_aa: CASDDPRSGDYGYTF
cdr3_nt: TGTGCCAGCGACGACCCACGGTCCGGGGACTATGGCTACACCTTC

v_call: TRBV25-1
j_call: TRBJ1-3
d_call: NA
clone_size: few
cdr3_aa: CASSAWTGGNTIYF
cdr3_nt: TGTGCCAGCAGTGCCTGGACGGGCGGAAACACCATATATTTT

v_call: TRBV14
j_call: TRBJ2-6
d_call: NA
clone_size: few
cdr3_aa: CASRNGPSGANVLTF
cdr3_nt: TGTGCCAGCAGAAACGGGCCTTCTGGGGCCAACGTCCTGACTTTC

v_call: TRBV20-1
j_call: TRBJ2-1
d_call: NA
clone_size: few
cdr3_aa: CSAPGLNTPGEQFF
cdr3_nt: TGCAGTGCACCGGGACTCAATACCCCCGGTGAGCAGTTCTTC

v_call: TRBV12-3/TRBV12-4
j_call: TRBJ1-1
d_call: NA
clone_size: many
cdr3_aa: CASSLRAEEAFF
cdr3_nt: TGTGCCAGCAGTTTACGAGCAGAAGAAGCTTTCTTT

v_call: TRBV3-1
j_call: TRBJ1-2
d_call: NA
clone_size: NA
cdr3_aa: CASSPRIEDFMGYTF
cdr3_nt: TGTGCCAGCAGCCCGCGAATCGAGGATTTTATGGGCTACACCTTC

v_call: TRBV6-6
j_call: TRBJ2-3
d_call: NA
clone_size: many
cdr3_aa: CASSTTDTQYF
cdr3_nt: TGTGCCAGCAGTACCACAGATACGCAGTATTTT

v_call: TRBV7-9
j_call: TRBJ2-2
d_call: NA
clone_size: NA
cdr3_aa: CASSLGPGNTGELFF
cdr3_nt: TGTGCCAGCAGCTTAGGGCCGGGGAACACCGGGGAGCTGTTTTTT

v_call: TRBV6-5
j_call: TRBJ2-5
d_call: NA
clone_size: NA
cdr3_aa: CASSKPGTQETQYF
cdr3_nt: TGTGCCAGCAGTAAGCCAGGGACCCAAGAGACCCAGTACTTC

v_call: TRBV4-3
j_call: TRBJ2-5
d_call: NA
clone_size: few
cdr3_aa: CASSQGLGGTKETQYF
cdr3_nt: TGCGCCAGCAGCCAAGGCCTTGGAGGGACGAAAGAGACCCAGTACTTC

v_call: TRBV29-1
j_call: TRBJ2-5
d_call: NA
clone_size: few
cdr3_aa: CSARPALGRGPRETQYF
cdr3_nt: TGCAGCGCCCGCCCCGCTTTAGGGAGGGGGCCTAGGGAGACCCAGTACTTC

v_call: TRBV2
j_call: TRBJ1-1
d_call: NA
clone_size: NA
cdr3_aa: CASSDSGRKAFF
cdr3_nt: TGTGCCAGCAGTGACTCCGGGCGTAAAGCTTTCTTT

v_call: TRBV7-9
j_call: TRBJ1-2
d_call: TRBD1
clone_size: NA
cdr3_aa: CASSLGTGGDYTF
cdr3_nt: TGTGCCAGCAGCTTAGGGACAGGGGGCGACTACACCTTC

v_call: TRBV9
j_call: TRBJ1-1
d_call: NA
clone_size: NA
cdr3_aa: CASSVGRGLMNTEAFF
cdr3_nt: TGTGCCAGCAGCGTAGGACGGGGGTTGATGAACACTGAAGCTTTCTTT

v_call: TRBV3-1
j_call: TRBJ2-3
d_call: NA
clone_size: NA
cdr3_aa: CASSQVLAENTQYF
cdr3_nt: TGTGCCAGCAGCCAAGTACTAGCAGAGAATACGCAGTATTTT

v_call: TRBV11-2
j_call: TRBJ2-3
d_call: TRBD2
clone_size: few
cdr3_aa: CASSLSSGVRQDTQYF
cdr3_nt: TGTGCCAGCAGCCTTTCTAGCGGGGTCAGACAGGATACGCAGTATTTT

v_call: TRBV5-1
j_call: TRBJ1-1
d_call: NA
clone_size: many
cdr3_aa: CASSLRGGGYSDTEAFF
cdr3_nt: TGCGCCAGCAGCTTGAGGGGAGGTGGGTACAGCGACACTGAAGCTTTCTTT

v_call: TRBV4-3
j_call: TRBJ2-1
d_call: TRBD1
clone_size: few
cdr3_aa: CASSQVRGREQFF
cdr3_nt: TGCGCCAGCAGCCAAGTCAGGGGGCGGGAGCAGTTCTTC

v_call: TRBV13
j_call: TRBJ1-1
d_call: TRBD1
clone_size: NA
cdr3_aa: CASSLQGIAEAFF
cdr3_nt: TGTGCCAGCAGCCTACAGGGGATCGCTGAAGCTTTCTTT

v_call: TRBV7-8
j_call: TRBJ2-5
d_call: NA
clone_size: many
cdr3_aa: CASTKPRGETQYF
cdr3_nt: TGTGCCAGCACCAAACCCAGGGGAGAGACCCAGTACTTC

v_call: TRBV7-2
j_call: TRBJ1-2
d_call: NA
clone_size: NA
cdr3_aa: CASSLGGSAYGYTF
cdr3_nt: TGTGCCAGCAGCTTGGGGGGGTCGGCCTATGGCTACACCTTC

v_call: TRBV19
j_call: TRBJ1-4
d_call: NA
clone_size: few
cdr3_aa: CASSPGAINEKLFF
cdr3_nt: TGTGCCAGTAGTCCGGGAGCCATTAATGAAAAACTGTTTTTT

v_call: TRBV6-1
j_call: TRBJ1-2
d_call: NA
clone_size: NA
cdr3_aa: CASSEAMPSPFGGYGYTF
cdr3_nt: TGTGCCAGCAGTGAAGCAATGCCAAGCCCCTTTGGAGGCTATGGCTACACCTTC

v_call: TRBV7-2
j_call: TRBJ2-7
d_call: NA
clone_size: few
cdr3_aa: CASKDSYEQYF
cdr3_nt: TGTGCCAGCAAGGACAGCTACGAGCAGTACTTC

v_call: TRBV6-2/TRBV6-3
j_call: TRBJ1-4
d_call: NA
clone_size: few
cdr3_aa: CASSYDGTTNEKLFF
cdr3_nt: TGTGCCAGCAGTTACGACGGGACAACTAATGAAAAACTGTTTTTT

v_call: TRBV5-1
j_call: TRBJ1-4
d_call: NA
clone_size: NA
cdr3_aa: CASSLEGAWDEKLFF
cdr3_nt: TGCGCCAGCAGCTTGGAAGGGGCGTGGGACGAAAAACTGTTTTTT

v_call: TRBV5-1
j_call: TRBJ1-2
d_call: NA
clone_size: NA
cdr3_aa: CASSLQGEDGYTF
cdr3_nt: TGCGCCAGCAGCTTGCAGGGCGAGGATGGCTACACCTTC

v_call: TRBV2
j_call: TRBJ1-5
d_call: NA
clone_size: NA
cdr3_aa: CASSGGPRGNQPQHF
cdr3_nt: TGTGCCAGCAGTGGGGGACCGAGGGGCAATCAGCCCCAGCATTTT

v_call: TRBV7-2
j_call: TRBJ2-3
d_call: NA
clone_size: few
cdr3_aa: CASISGSDWVDTQYF
cdr3_nt: TGTGCCAGCATCTCTGGGAGCGACTGGGTAGATACGCAGTATTTT

v_call: TRBV20-1
j_call: TRBJ2-5
d_call: TRBD1
clone_size: NA
cdr3_aa: CSAPGQVQETQYF
cdr3_nt: TGCAGTGCTCCGGGACAGGTCCAAGAGACCCAGTACTTC

v_call: TRBV11-2
j_call: TRBJ1-2
d_call: TRBD1
clone_size: NA
cdr3_aa: CASSENEGQTYGYTF
cdr3_nt: TGTGCCAGCAGCGAAAACGAGGGACAGACCTATGGCTACACCTTC